Presented here are 18 T cell receptor beta chains from one specimen sequenced in a study of OX40 agonist ivuxolimab in advanced cancers. Produced via immunoSEQ multiplex PCR; TCRdb's table is partial and in-frame only. This sample has fewer than 90,000 clones, with roughly 87% found just once. The sequencing here drew on CD4+ or CD8+ T cells sorted from blood, taken in a trial of the OX40 agonist ivuxolimab. All receptors derive from an adult with an advanced solid tumor such as melanoma, head and neck, liver or kidney cancer.

The genes are TRBV7-9 and TRBJ1-2; 7 bases agree with TRBD1. Germline trimming cut 1 base from V and 3 bases from J; bases unmatched to any gene: 8. Looked up from germline, CDR1 is SEHNR and CDR2 is FQNEAQ (reference sequence). The CDR3 is 16 amino acids. The CDR3 sequence is CASSLEAGGVYYGYTF. CDR3 nucleotide sequence: TGTGCCAGCAGCTTAGAAGCAGGGGGTGTTTACTATGGCTACACCTTC.

The chain employs TRBV7-2 and TRBJ1-1, with TRBD1 as a possible D gene (5 bases). V was cut by 5 bases and J by 1 base, with 14 bases left in between. In germline, CDR1 is SGHTA, CDR2 FQGNSA. The CDR3 extends over 15 amino acids. The CDR3 bases are TGTGCCAGCAGCCGTAGACAGAGGGGGAACACTGAAGCTTTCTTT. It codes for CASSRRQRGNTEAFF.

V and J are TRBV4-3 and TRBJ2-7; D may be TRBD2 (5 bases). With 0 bases removed from V and 3 bases from J, the gap between germline ends came to 18 bases. The CDR3 consists of 17 residues. Germline lookup yields CDR1 LGHNA and CDR2 YSLEER. The CDR3 coding sequence is TGCGCCAGCAGCCAAGAGAGATTTGGGCTAGCAAACTACGAGCAGTACTTC. This gives the protein CASSQERFGLANYEQYF.

The rearrangement links TRBV27 to TRBJ2-7; TRBD2 might be the D (7 bases). Trimming took off 6 bases at V and 0 bases at J, with 15 bases between the two ends. This CDR3 spans 15 amino acids. The germline V gene encodes CDR1 MNHEY and CDR2 SMNVEV (reference sequence). In nucleotides, the CDR3 is TGTGCCAGCAGCCCGAGGGGAGGGGGCTCCTACGAGCAGTACTTC. Its translation is CASSPRGGGSYEQYF.

The chain is built from TRBV7-3 and TRBJ2-7, with D perhaps TRBD1 or TRBD2 (5 bases each). The V and J ends lost 4 bases and 0 bases respectively, with 10 bases between them. Germline CDR1 and CDR2: SGHTA and FQGTGA. This CDR3 region has 14 residues. CDR3: CASSSPGTSYEQYF. In DNA form, the CDR3 reads TGTGCCAGCAGCTCCCCGGGGACCTCCTACGAGCAGTACTTC. The whole variable domain, filled in from reference TRBV7-3 and TRBJ2-7, reads GAGVSQTPSNKVTEKGKYVELRCDPISGHTALYWYRQSLGQGPEFLIYFQGTGAADDSGLPNDRFFAVRPEGSVSTLKIQRTERGDSAVYLCASSSPGTSYEQYFGPGTRLTVT.

V is TRBV7-6 and J is TRBJ2-5, with 11 bases fitting TRBD2. The CDR3 is made up of 16 amino acids. The J segment lost 4 bases and the V segment lost 5 bases, leaving 9 bases of the junction unmatched. CDR1 and CDR2 from the germline V gene are SGHVS and FNYEAQ. The chain's CDR3 is CASSISGRAVGETQYF. The DNA of the CDR3 is TGTGCCAGCAGCATTAGCGGGAGGGCGGTGGGAGAGACCCAGTACTTC.

The chain recombines TRBV6-6 with TRBJ2-5; no definite D call. Germline CDR1 and CDR2: MNHNY and SVGAGI (reference sequence). With 0 bases removed from V and 1 base from J, the gap between germline ends came to 12 bases. This CDR3 contains 16 residues. CDR3 amino acids: CASSYSAGNFQETQYF. CDR3 DNA: TGTGCCAGCAGTTACTCAGCAGGCAACTTCCAAGAGACCCAGTACTTC.

The rearrangement uses TRBV7-3 and TRBJ2-3, with D unresolved. This CDR3 is built from 15 residues. The V and J ends lost 2 bases and 2 bases respectively, with 11 bases between them. Germline V gives CDR1 SGHTA, CDR2 FQGTGA. The CDR3 protein is CASSLGSPLTDTQYF. The CDR3 nucleotides read TGTGCCAGCAGCTTAGGGTCCCCCCTCACAGATACGCAGTATTTT.

The chain links TRBV11-1 to TRBJ2-5, with no clear D. CDR1 SGHAT and CDR2 FQDESV come from the germline V gene (reference sequence). V was trimmed by 1 base and J by 5 bases, leaving 14 bases between them. The CDR3 length is 15 residues. CDR3 DNA sequence: TGTGCCAGCAGCTTAGTCGGTTGGGCTACGGAGACCCAGTACTTC. It specifies CASSLVGWATETQYF.

CDR3 nucleotide sequence: TGTGCCAGCAGCACCCGACAGGCTCCGAACTCTGGAAACACCATATATTTT. It codes for CASSTRQAPNSGNTIYF. V is TRBV9 and J is TRBJ1-3; D perhaps matches TRBD1 (6 bases). V gave up 4 bases and J gave up 0 bases, with 17 bases separating them. Germline-derived CDR1 and CDR2 are SGDLS and YYNGEE. The CDR3 extends over 17 amino acids.

The chain uses TRBV10-3 and TRBJ2-7; D may match TRBD1 or TRBD2 (7 bases each). The germline V gene has CDR1 ENHRY and CDR2 SYGVKD. V was trimmed by 2 bases and J by 5 bases, leaving 19 bases between them. CDR3 length: 16 amino acids. CDR3 loop: CAISEPGEGATHEQYF. The CDR3 nucleotides read TGTGCCATCAGTGAGCCTGGGGAGGGGGCTACCCACGAGCAGTACTTC.

The V and J genes are TRBV2 and TRBJ2-5, with 7 bases lining up with TRBD1. This CDR3 spans 15 amino acids. Germline-derived CDR1 and CDR2 are SNHLY and FYNNEI. The junction had 7 bases not matched to a gene; V was cut back by 5 bases and J by 1 base. The CDR3 reads CASSKWDRPQETQYF. Written as DNA, the CDR3 is TGTGCCAGCAGTAAATGGGACAGACCCCAAGAGACCCAGTACTTC.

DNA for the CDR3: TGCGCCAGCAGCCAAGGGGCAGCAAATAACTATGGCTACACCTTC. Residues: CASSQGAANNYGYTF. The V call is TRBV4-3, the J call TRBJ1-2; no firm D call. The CDR3 runs to 15 residues. V was pared by 1 base and J by 1 base, with 10 bases between. From germline, CDR1 is LGHNA and CDR2 YSLEER.

The chain is built from TRBV18 and TRBJ2-3; D ambiguous. Germline CDR1 is KGHSH and CDR2 is LQKENI. Trimming cost V 1 base and J 7 bases, with 6 bases left between them. This CDR3 is built from 12 residues. The DNA for the CDR3 is TGTGCCAGCTCACCACAATCAAATACGCAGTATTTT. Its protein is CASSPQSNTQYF.

The chain combines TRBV7-2 with TRBJ2-4; 9 positions match TRBD1. Per the germline V gene, CDR1 is SGHTA and CDR2 is FQGNSA. V lost 7 bases to trimming and J lost 4 bases; unmatched junction nucleotides: 5. The CDR3 spans 14 residues. The CDR3 sequence: CASKTGTGKNIQYF. CDR3 sequence (DNA): TGTGCCAGCAAGACCGGGACAGGGAAAAACATTCAGTACTTC.

The rearrangement uses TRBV5-1 and TRBJ1-1; D is unclear. Per germline, CDR1 SGHRS and CDR2 YFSETQ. V was cut by 1 base and J by 1 base, with 11 bases left in between. The CDR3 length is 15 residues. The CDR3 coding sequence is TGCGCCAGCAGCTTGAATGTTAATCAGAACACTGAAGCTTTCTTT. This sequence encodes CASSLNVNQNTEAFF.

The rearrangement joins TRBV18 to TRBJ2-4, with D perhaps matching TRBD1 or TRBD2 (5 bases each). CDR3 size: 15 residues. The germline V and J ends were trimmed by 2 bases and 7 bases, with 15 bases remaining between them. Germline CDR1 KGHSH, CDR2 LQKENI. In DNA form, the CDR3 reads TGTGCCAGCTCACCAGAGGGGCGCCCAGGCAACATTCAGTACTTC. Its protein is CASSPEGRPGNIQYF.

This clone has more than one count but fewer than ten. The chain recombines TRBV12-5 with TRBJ1-3; D is ambiguous. CDR1 and CDR2 (germline): LGHNT, FRNRAP. CDR3 size: 14 residues. Trimming shortened V by 0 bases and J by 0 bases, and 3 bases separated the two germline ends. Here the CDR3 DNA reads TGTGCTAGTGGTTTGGTAGCCTCTGGAAACACCATATATTTT. This codes for CASGLVASGNTIYF.